The next 8 T cell receptor beta chains were all read from a single sample in a study of blood T cell repertoires in COVID-19. Repertoires were generated with immunoSEQ multiplex PCR, while TCRdb's copy carries only in-frame clones and drops some. Of 85,000 to 110,000 clones listed, about four fifths are singletons. Sequenced sample: peripheral blood. The origin of the receptors is a human donor in a cohort sampled during active COVID-19.

This chain joins TRBV5-4 and TRBJ2-5; TRBD1 agrees at 8 bases. Germline trimming cut 0 bases from V and 5 bases from J; bases unmatched to any gene: 9. This CDR3 has 16 amino acids. Germline V gives CDR1 SGHNT, CDR2 YYREEE (reference sequence). The CDR3 bases are TGTGCCAGCAGCTTGGCCGGGGCAGGGGGCGGGGAGACCCAGTACTTC. It yields the protein CASSLAGAGGGETQYF.

This chain joins TRBV5-6 and TRBJ2-5; D gene ambiguous. From germline, CDR1 is SGHDT and CDR2 YYEEEE. Deletions cut 5 bases from V and 1 base from J, with 18 bases between. The CDR3 loop spans 16 amino acids. The DNA for the CDR3 is TGTGCCAGCAGGCGCGAGATGAGGCGCCCCCAAGAGACCCAGTACTTC. It yields the protein CASRREMRRPQETQYF.

The gene calls are TRBV4-3 and TRBJ2-1, with TRBD2 matching over 7 bases. The CDR3 contains 14 residues. The J segment lost 8 bases and the V segment lost 2 bases, leaving 6 bases of the junction unmatched. Germline V gene data show CDR1 as LGHNA and CDR2 as YSLEER. CDR3 protein: CASSQLWEGDEQFF. The CDR3 bases are TGCGCCAGCAGCCAATTGTGGGAGGGCGATGAGCAGTTCTTC.

This chain connects TRBV5-6 to TRBJ2-1; 7 bases are shared with TRBD2. V lost 4 bases and J lost 6; bases outside the gene matches: 4. The germline V gene encodes CDR1 SGHDT and CDR2 YYEEEE. The CDR3 length is 13 residues. The CDR3 loop is CASSPTGGNEQFF. The CDR3 region has the DNA TGTGCCAGCAGCCCGACGGGGGGCAATGAGCAGTTCTTC.

The chain uses TRBV27 and TRBJ1-2; 11 nucleotides match TRBD1. CDR1 and CDR2 from the germline V gene are MNHEY and SMNVEV (reference sequence). This CDR3 comprises 15 residues. With 4 bases clipped from V and 5 bases from J, the junction kept 6 bases outside the gene matches. In nucleotides, the CDR3 is TGTGCCAGCAGTTCCCGGGACAGGGGGGTGTATGGCTACACCTTC. This gives the protein CASSSRDRGVYGYTF.

The chain carries TRBV5-1 and TRBJ2-7; TRBD1 matches at 7 bases. V trimming: 4 bases; J trimming: 7 bases; junction bases outside the gene matches: 11. The CDR3 runs 14 residues. Germline CDR1 SGHRS, CDR2 YFSETQ. CDR3 bases: TGCGCCAGCAGCCCGCGGACAGGTCCGGGAGAGCAGTACTTC. Residues: CASSPRTGPGEQYF.

The chain links TRBV25-1 to TRBJ2-5, with a weak D call TRBD1 (6 bases). Trimming left V 3 bases short and J 4 bases short, with 9 bases between. The CDR3 totals 13 residues. From germline, CDR1 is MGHDK and CDR2 SYGVNS. In DNA form, the CDR3 reads TGTGCCAGCAGTGACTCCAGGGGAGAGACCCAGTACTTC. Translating gives CASSDSRGETQYF.

A word on this clone: Within the sample, other DNA sequences also encode this same CDR3. This sequence joins TRBV4-1 and TRBJ2-3; D perhaps matches TRBD1 (5 bases). This CDR3 has 13 amino acids. Germline V CDR1 and CDR2: MGHRA, YSYEKL. V was clipped by 2 bases and J by 3 bases, with 6 bases between them. The CDR3: CASSQQGTDTQYF. In DNA, the CDR3 is TGCGCCAGCAGCCAACAGGGAACAGATACGCAGTATTTT.